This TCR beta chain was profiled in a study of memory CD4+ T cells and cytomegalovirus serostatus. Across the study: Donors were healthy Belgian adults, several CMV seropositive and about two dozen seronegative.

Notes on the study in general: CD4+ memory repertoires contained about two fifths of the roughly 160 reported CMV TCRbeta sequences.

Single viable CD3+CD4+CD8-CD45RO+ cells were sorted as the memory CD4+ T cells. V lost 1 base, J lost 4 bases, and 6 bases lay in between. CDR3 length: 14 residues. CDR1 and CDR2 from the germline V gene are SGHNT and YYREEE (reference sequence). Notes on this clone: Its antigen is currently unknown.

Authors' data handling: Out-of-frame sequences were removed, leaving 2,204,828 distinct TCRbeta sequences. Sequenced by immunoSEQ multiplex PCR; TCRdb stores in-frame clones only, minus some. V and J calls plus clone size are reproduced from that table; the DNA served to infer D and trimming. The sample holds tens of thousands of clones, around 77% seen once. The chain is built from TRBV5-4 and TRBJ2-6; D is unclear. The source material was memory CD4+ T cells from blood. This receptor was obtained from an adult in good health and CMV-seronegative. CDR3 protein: CASSLMAGANVLTF. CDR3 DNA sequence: TGTGCCAGCAGCTTGATGGCCGGGGCCAACGTCCTGACTTTC.